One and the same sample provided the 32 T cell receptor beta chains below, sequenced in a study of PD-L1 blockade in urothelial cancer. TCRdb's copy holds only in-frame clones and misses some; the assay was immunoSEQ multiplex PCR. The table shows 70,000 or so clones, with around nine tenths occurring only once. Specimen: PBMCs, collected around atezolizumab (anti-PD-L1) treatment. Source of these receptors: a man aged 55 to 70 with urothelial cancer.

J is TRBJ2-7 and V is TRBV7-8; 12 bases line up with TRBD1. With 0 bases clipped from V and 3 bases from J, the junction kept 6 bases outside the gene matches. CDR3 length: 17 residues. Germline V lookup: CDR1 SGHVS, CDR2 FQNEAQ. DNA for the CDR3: TGTGCCAGCAGCTTAGCGACCGGGACAGGGGGCAACTACGAGCAGTACTTC. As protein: CASSLATGTGGNYEQYF.

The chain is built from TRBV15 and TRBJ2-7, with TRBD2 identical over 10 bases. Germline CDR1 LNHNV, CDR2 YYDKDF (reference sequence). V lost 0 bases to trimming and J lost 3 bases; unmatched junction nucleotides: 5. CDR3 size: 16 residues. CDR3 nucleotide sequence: TGTGCCACCAGCAGAGATTGGTCTAGCGGGAGCTACGAGCAGTACTTC. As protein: CATSRDWSSGSYEQYF.

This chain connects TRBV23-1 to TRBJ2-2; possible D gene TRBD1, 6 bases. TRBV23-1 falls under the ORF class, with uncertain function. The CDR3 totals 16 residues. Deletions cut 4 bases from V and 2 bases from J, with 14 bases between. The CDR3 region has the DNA TGCGCCAGCAGTCGGCCCGGGACAACCAACACCGGGGAGCTGTTTTTT. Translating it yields CASSRPGTTNTGELFF.

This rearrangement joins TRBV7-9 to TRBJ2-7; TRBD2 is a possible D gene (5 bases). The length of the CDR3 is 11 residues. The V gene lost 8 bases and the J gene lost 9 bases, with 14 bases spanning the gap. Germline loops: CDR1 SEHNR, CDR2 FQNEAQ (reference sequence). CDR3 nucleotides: TGTGCCAGCGGCGGGCCACTGGGGCAGTACTTC. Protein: CASGGPLGQYF. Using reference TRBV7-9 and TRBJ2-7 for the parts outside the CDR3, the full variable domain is DTGVSQNPRHKITKRGQNVTFRCDPISEHNRLYWYRQTLGQGPEFLTYFQNEAQLEKSRLLSDRFSAERPKGSFSTLEIQRTEQGDSAMYLCASGGPLGQYFGPGTRLTVT.

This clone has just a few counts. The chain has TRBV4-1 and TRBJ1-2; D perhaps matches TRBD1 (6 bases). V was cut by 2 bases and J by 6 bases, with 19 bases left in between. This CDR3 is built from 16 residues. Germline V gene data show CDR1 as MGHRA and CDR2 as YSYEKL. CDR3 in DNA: TGCGCCAGCAGCCAATTGCGGGGGCGGGAGGGAAATGGCTACACCTTC. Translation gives CASSQLRGREGNGYTF.

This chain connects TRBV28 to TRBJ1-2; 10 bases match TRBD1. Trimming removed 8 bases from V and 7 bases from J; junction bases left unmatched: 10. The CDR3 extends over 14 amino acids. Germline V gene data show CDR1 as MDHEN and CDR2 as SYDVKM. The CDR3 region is CASSGGQGRGGYTF. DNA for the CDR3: TGTGCCAGCTCTGGGGGACAGGGGAGGGGTGGCTACACCTTC.

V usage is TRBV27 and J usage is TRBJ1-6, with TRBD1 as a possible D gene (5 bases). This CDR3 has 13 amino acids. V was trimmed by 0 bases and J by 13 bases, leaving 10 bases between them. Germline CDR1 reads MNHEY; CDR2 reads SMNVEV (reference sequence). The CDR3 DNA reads TGTGCCAGCAGTTTATCGACGGGGGGGCCCCTCCACTTT. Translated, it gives CASSLSTGGPLHF.

CDR3 region: CASSELSTGTDYEQYF. CDR3 in DNA: TGTGCCAGCAGTGAACTTTCTACAGGGACGGACTACGAGCAGTACTTC. The rearrangement uses TRBV6-1 and TRBJ2-7, with a tentative D call TRBD1 (6 bases). The V and J ends lost 2 bases and 3 bases respectively, with 17 bases between them. The CDR3 has 16 amino acids. The germline V gene has CDR1 MNHNS and CDR2 SASEGT.

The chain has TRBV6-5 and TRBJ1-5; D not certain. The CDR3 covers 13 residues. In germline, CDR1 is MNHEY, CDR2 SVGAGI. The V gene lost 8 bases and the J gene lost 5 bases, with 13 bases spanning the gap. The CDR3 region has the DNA TGTGCCAGCGGAGAAGTGCCTTATCAGCCCCAGCATTTT. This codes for CASGEVPYQPQHF.

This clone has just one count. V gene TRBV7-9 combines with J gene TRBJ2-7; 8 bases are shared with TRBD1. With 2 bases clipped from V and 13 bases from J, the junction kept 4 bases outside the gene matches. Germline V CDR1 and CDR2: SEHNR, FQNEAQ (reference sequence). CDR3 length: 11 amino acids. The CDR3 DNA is TGTGCCAGCAGCTTAACGGACAGGGCCTACTTC. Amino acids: CASSLTDRAYF.

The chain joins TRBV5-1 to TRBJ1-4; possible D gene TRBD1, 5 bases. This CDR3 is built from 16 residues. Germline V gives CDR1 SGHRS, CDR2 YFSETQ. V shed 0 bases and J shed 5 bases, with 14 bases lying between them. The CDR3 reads CASSLAVGARNEKLFF. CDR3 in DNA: TGCGCCAGCAGCTTGGCCGTAGGGGCACGGAATGAAAAACTGTTTTTT.

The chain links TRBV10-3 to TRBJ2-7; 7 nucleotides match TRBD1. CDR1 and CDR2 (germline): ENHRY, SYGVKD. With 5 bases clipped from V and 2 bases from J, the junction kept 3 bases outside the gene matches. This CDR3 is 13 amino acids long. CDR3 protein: CAISPGQTYEQYF. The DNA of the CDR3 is TGTGCCATCAGTCCGGGACAGACCTACGAGCAGTACTTC.

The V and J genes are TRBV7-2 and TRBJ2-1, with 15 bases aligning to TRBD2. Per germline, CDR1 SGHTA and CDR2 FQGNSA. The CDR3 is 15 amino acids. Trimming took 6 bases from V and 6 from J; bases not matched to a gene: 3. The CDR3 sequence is CASSPGLAGGNEQFF. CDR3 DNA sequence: TGTGCCAGCAGTCCGGGACTAGCGGGGGGCAATGAGCAGTTCTTC.

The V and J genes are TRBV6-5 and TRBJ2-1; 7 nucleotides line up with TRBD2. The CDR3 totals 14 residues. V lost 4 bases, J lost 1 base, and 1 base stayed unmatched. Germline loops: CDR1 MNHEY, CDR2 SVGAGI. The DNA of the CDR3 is TGTGCCAGCAGTTTGGGGGGGTCCTACAATGAGCAGTTCTTC. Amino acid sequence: CASSLGGSYNEQFF.

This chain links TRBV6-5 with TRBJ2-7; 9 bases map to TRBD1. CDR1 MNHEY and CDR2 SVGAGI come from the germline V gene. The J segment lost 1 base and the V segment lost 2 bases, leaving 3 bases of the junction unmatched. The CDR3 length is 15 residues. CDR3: CASSYAGTGSYEQYF. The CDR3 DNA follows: TGTGCCAGCAGTTACGCCGGGACAGGGTCCTACGAGCAGTACTTC.

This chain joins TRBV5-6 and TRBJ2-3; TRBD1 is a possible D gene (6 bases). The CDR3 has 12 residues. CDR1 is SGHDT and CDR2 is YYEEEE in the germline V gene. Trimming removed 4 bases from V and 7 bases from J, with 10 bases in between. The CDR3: CASSEDRNTQYF. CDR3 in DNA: TGTGCCAGCAGCGAGGACAGAAATACGCAGTATTTT.

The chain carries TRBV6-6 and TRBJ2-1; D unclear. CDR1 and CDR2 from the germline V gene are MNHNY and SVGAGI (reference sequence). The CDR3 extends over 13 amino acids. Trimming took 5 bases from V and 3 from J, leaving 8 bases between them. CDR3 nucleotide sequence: TGTGCCAGCAGTCCCCCGGGCTACAATGAGCAGTTCTTC. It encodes CASSPPGYNEQFF.

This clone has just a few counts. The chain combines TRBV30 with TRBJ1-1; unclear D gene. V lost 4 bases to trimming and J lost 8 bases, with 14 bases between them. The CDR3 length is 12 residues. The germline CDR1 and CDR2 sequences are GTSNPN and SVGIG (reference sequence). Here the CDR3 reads CAWNYRTAEAFF. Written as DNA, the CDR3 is TGTGCCTGGAATTATCGGACTGCAGAAGCTTTCTTT.

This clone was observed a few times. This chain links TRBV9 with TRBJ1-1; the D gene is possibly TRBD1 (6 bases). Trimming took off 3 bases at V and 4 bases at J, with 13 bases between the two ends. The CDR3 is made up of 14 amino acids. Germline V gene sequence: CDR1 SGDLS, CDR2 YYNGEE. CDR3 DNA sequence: TGTGCCAGCAGCGGACCACAGGGTACCACTGAAGCTTTCTTT. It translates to CASSGPQGTTEAFF. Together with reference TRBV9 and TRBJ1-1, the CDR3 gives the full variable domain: DSGVTQTPKHLITATGQRVTLRCSPRSGDLSVYWYQQSLDQGLQFLIQYYNGEERAKGNILERFSAQQFPDLHSELNLSSLELGDSALYFCASSGPQGTTEAFFGQGTRLTVV.

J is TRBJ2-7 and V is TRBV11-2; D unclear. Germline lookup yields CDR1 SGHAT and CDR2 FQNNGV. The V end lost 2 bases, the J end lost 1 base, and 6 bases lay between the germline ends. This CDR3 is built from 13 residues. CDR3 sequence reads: CASSLLRSYEQYF. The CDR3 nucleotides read TGTGCCAGCAGCTTACTCCGGTCCTACGAGCAGTACTTC.

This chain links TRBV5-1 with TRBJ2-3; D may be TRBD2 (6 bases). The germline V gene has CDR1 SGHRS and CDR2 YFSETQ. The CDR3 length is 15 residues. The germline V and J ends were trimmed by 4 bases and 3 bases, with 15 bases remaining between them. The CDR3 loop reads CASSLTSYPTDTQYF. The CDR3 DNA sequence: TGCGCCAGCAGCCTTACTAGCTACCCTACAGATACGCAGTATTTT.

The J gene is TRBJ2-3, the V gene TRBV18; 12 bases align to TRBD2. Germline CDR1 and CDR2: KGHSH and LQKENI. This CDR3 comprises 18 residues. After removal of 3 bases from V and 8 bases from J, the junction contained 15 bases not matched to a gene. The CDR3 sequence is CASSPTRRTSGISSTQYF. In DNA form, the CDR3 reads TGTGCCAGCTCACCGACTAGAAGGACTAGCGGGATATCATCTACGCAGTATTTT.

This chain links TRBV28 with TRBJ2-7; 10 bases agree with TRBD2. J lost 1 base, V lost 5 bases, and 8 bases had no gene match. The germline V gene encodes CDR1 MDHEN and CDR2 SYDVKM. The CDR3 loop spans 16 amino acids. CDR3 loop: CASSTAGTSASYEQYF. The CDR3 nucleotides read TGTGCCAGCAGTACAGCCGGGACTAGCGCGTCCTACGAGCAGTACTTC.

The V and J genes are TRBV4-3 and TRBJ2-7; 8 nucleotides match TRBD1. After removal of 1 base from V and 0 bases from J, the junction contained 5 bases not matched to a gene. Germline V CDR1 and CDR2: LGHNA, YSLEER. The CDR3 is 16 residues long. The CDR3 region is CASSQVIGQGSYEQYF. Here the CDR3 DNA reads TGCGCCAGCAGCCAAGTAATAGGACAGGGCTCCTACGAGCAGTACTTC.

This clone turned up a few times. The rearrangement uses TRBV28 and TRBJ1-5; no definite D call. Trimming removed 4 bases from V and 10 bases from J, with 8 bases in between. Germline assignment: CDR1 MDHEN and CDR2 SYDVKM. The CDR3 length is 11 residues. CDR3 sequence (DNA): TGTGCCAGCAGTTCTCCTCGTCCCCAGCATTTT. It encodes CASSSPRPQHF.

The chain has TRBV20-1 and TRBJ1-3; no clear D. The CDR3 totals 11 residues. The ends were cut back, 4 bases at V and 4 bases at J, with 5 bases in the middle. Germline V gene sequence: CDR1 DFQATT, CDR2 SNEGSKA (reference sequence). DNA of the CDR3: TGCAGTGCTAAACAGGGAAACACCATATATTTT. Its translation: CSAKQGNTIYF.

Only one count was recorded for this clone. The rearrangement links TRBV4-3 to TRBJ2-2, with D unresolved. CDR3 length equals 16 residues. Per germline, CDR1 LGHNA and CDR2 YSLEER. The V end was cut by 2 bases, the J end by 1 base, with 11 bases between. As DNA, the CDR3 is TGCGCCAGCAGCCAATCCGAGACTTTGAACACCGGGGAGCTGTTTTTT. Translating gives CASSQSETLNTGELFF.

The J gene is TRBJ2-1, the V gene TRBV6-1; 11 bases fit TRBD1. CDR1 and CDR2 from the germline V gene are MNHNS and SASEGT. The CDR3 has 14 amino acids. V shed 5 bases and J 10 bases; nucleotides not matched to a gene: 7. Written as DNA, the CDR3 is TGTGCCAGCAGTTGGACAGGGGGCGCTGGAGAGCAGTTCTTC. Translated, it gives CASSWTGGAGEQFF.

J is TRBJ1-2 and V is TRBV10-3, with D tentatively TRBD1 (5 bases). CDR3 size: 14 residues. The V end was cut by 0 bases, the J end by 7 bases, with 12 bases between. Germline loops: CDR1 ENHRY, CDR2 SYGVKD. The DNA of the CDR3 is TGTGCCATCAGTGAGTCGATGACGGGGGGTGGCTACACCTTC. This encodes CAISESMTGGGYTF.

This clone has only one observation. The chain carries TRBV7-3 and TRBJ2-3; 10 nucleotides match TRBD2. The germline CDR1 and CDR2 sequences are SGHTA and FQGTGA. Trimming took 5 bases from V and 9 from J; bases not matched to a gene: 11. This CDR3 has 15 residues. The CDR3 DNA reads TGTGCCAGCAGCCAAGCGGGGGGGCCTAAGGAAACGCAGTATTTT. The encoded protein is CASSQAGGPKETQYF.

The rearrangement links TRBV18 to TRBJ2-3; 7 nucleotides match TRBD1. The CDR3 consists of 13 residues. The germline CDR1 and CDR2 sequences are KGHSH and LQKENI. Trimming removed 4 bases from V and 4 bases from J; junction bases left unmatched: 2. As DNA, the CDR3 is TGTGCCAGCTCACAGACAGGGCCAGATACGCAGTATTTT. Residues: CASSQTGPDTQYF. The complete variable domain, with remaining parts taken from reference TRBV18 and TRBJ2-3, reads NAGVMQNPRHLVRRRGQEARLRCSPMKGHSHVYWYRQLPEEGLKFMVYLQKENIIDESGMPKERFSAEFPKEGPSILRIQQVVRGDSAAYFCASSQTGPDTQYFGPGTRLTVL.

Here the CDR3 DNA reads TGTGCCAGCAGCAGAGGAAGAGGGACTTTTAGCACAGATACGCAGTATTTT. Protein sequence: CASSRGRGTFSTDTQYF. The rearrangement uses TRBV5-6 and TRBJ2-3, with a possible D match to TRBD2 (6 bases). V was shortened by 4 bases and J by 0 bases, with 18 bases between the two germline ends. Germline lookup yields CDR1 SGHDT and CDR2 YYEEEE. There are 17 residues in the CDR3.